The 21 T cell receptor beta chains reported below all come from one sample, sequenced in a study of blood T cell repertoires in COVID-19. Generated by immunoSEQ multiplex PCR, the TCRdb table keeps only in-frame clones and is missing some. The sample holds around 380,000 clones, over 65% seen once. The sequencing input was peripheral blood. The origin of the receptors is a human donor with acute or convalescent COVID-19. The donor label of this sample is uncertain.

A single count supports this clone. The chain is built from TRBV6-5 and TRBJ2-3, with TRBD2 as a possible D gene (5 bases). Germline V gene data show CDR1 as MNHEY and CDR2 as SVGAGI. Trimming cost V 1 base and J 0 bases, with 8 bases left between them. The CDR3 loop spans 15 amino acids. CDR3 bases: TGTGCCAGCAGTTACTTAGCGACTAGCACAGATACGCAGTATTTT. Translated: CASSYLATSTDTQYF.

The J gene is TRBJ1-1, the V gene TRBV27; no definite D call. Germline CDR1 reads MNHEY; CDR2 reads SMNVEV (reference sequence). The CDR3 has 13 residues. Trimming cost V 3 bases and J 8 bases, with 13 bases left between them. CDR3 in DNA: TGTGCCAGCAGTTTCCTACCAAAAAGAGAAGCTTTCTTT. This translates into CASSFLPKREAFF.

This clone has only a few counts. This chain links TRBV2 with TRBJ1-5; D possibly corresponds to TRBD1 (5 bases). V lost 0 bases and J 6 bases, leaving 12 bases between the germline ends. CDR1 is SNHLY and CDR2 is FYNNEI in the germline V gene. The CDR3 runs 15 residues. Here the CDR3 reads CASSEARVNGQPQHF. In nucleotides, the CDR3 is TGTGCCAGCAGTGAAGCCAGGGTAAACGGTCAGCCCCAGCATTTT.

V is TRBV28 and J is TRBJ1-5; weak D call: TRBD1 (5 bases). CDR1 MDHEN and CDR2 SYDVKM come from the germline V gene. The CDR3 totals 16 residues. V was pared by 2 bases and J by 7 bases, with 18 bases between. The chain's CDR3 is CASSLQGSRVGQPQHF. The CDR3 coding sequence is TGTGCCAGCAGTTTACAGGGAAGTCGGGTAGGACAGCCCCAGCATTTT.

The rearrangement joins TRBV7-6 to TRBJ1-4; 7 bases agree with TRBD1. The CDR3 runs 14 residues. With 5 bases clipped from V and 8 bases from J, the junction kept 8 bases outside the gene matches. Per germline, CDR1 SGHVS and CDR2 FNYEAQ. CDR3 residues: CASSHRTGGEKLFF. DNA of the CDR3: TGTGCCAGCAGCCACAGGACAGGCGGGGAAAAACTGTTTTTT.

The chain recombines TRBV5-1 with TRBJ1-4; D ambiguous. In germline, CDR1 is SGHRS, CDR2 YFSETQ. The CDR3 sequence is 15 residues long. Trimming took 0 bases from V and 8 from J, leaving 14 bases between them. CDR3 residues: CASSLEGGRGEKLFF. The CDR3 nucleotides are TGCGCCAGCAGCTTGGAAGGCGGGCGAGGCGAAAAACTGTTTTTT. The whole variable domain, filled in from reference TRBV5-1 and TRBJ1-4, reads KAGVTQTPRYLIKTRGQQVTLSCSPISGHRSVSWYQQTPGQGLQFLFEYFSETQRNKGNFPGRFSGRQFSNSRSEMNVSTLELGDSALYLCASSLEGGRGEKLFFGSGTQLSVL.

DNA of the CDR3: TGTGCCAGCAGCCAACTGGGCACAGATACGCAGTATTTT. This encodes CASSQLGTDTQYF. V usage is TRBV6-5 and J usage is TRBJ2-3, with unresolved D. The length of the CDR3 is 13 residues. Germline lookup yields CDR1 MNHEY and CDR2 SVGAGI. V was clipped by 6 bases and J by 1 base, with 8 bases between them.

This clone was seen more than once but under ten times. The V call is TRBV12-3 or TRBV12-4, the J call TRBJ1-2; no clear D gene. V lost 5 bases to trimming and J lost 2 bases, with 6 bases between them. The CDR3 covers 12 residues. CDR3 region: CASSPRNYGYTF. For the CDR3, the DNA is TGTGCCAGCAGTCCGCGGAACTATGGCTACACCTTC.

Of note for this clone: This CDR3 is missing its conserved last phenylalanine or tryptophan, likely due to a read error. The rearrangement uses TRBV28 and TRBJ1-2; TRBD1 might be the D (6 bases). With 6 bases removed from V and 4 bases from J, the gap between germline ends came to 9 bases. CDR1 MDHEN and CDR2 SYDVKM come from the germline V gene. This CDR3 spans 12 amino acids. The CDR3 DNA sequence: TGTGCCAGCAGCGACAGGATCTATGGCTACACCCTC. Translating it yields CASSDRIYGYTL.

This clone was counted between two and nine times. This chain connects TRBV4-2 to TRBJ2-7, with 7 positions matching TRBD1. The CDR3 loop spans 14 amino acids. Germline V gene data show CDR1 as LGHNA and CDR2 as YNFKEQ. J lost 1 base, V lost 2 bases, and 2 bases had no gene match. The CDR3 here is CASSQPGQSYEQYF. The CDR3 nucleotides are TGTGCCAGCAGCCAACCGGGACAGTCCTACGAGCAGTACTTC.

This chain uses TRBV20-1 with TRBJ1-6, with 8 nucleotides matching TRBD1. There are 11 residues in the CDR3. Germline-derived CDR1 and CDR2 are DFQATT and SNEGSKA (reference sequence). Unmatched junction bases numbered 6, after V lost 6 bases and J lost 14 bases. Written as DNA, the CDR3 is TGCAGTGCACGACAGGGGATGACCCTCCACTTT. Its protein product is CSARQGMTLHF.

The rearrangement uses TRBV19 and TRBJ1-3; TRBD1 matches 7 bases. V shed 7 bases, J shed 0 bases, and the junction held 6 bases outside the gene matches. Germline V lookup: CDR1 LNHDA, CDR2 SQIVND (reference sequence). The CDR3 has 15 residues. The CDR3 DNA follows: TGTGCCAGTACCAGGGGGAGAAGCTCTGGAAACACCATATATTTT. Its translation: CASTRGRSSGNTIYF.

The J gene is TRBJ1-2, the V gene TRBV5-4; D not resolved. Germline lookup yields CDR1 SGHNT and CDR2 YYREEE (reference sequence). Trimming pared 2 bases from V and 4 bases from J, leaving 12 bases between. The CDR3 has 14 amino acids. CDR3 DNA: TGTGCCAGCAGCTTTACGACATCAGGCTATGGCTACACCTTC. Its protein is CASSFTTSGYGYTF. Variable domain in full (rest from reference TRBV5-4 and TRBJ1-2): ETGVTQSPTHLIKTRGQQVTLRCSSQSGHNTVSWYQQALGQGPQFIFQYYREEENGRGNFPPRFSGLQFPNYSSELNVNALELDDSALYLCASSFTTSGYGYTFGSGTRLTVV.

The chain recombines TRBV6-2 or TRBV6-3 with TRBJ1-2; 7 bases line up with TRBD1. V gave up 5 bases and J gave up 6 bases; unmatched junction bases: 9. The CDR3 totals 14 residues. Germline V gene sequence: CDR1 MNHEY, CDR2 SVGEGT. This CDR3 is CASSQTGRMDGYTF. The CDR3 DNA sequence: TGTGCCAGCAGTCAGACAGGGCGAATGGATGGCTACACCTTC.

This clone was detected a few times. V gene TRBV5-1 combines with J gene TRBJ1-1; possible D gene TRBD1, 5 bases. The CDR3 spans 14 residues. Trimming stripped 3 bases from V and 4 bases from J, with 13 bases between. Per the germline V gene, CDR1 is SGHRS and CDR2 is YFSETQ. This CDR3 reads CASSYIQGGTEAFF. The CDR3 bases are TGCGCCAGCAGCTATATCCAGGGCGGCACTGAAGCTTTCTTT.

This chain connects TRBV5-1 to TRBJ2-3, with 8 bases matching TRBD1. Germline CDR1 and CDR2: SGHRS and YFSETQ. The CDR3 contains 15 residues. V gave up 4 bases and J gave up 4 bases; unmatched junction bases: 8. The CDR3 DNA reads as TGCGCCAGCAGCCTCACAGGGGGACGGGCAGATACGCAGTATTTT. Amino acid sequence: CASSLTGGRADTQYF.

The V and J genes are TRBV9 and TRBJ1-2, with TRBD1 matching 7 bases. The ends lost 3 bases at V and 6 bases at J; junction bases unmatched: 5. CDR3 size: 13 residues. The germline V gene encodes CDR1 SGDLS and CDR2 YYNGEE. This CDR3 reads CASSEGAVNGYTF. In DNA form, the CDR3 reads TGTGCCAGCAGCGAGGGGGCGGTGAATGGCTACACCTTC. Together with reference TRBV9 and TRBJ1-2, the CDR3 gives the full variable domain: DSGVTQTPKHLITATGQRVTLRCSPRSGDLSVYWYQQSLDQGLQFLIQYYNGEERAKGNILERFSAQQFPDLHSELNLSSLELGDSALYFCASSEGAVNGYTFGSGTRLTVV.

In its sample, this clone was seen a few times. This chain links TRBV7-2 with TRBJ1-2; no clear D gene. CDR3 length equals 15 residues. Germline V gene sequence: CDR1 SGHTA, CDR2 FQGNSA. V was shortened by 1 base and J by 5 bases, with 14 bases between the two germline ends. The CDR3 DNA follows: TGTGCCAGCAGCTTAGGCAGAGGAACTGTTTATGGCTACACCTTC. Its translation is CASSLGRGTVYGYTF.

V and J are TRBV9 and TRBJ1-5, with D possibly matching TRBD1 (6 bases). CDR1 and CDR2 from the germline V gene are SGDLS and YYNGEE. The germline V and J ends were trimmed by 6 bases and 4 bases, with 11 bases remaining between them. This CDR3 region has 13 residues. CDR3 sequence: CASNRDENQPQHF. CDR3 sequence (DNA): TGTGCCAGCAACAGGGATGAAAATCAGCCCCAGCATTTT.

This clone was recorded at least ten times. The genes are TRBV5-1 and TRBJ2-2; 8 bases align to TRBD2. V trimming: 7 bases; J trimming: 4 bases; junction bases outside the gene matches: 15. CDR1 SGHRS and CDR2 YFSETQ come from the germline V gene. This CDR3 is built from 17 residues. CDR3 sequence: CASCYQPGLVVTGELFF. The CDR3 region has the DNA TGCGCCAGCTGCTACCAACCGGGACTAGTCGTCACCGGGGAGCTGTTTTTT. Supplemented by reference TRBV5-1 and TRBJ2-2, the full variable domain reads KAGVTQTPRYLIKTRGQQVTLSCSPISGHRSVSWYQQTPGQGLQFLFEYFSETQRNKGNFPGRFSGRQFSNSRSEMNVSTLELGDSALYLCASCYQPGLVVTGELFFGEGSRLTVL.

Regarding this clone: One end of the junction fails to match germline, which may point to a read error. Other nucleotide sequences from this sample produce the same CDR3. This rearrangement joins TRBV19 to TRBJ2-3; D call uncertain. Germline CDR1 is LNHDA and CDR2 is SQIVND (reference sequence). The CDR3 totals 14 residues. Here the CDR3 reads CASSRFRSTDTQYF. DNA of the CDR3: TGTGCTAGTAGTCGGTTCCGGAGCACAGATACGCAGTATTTT.